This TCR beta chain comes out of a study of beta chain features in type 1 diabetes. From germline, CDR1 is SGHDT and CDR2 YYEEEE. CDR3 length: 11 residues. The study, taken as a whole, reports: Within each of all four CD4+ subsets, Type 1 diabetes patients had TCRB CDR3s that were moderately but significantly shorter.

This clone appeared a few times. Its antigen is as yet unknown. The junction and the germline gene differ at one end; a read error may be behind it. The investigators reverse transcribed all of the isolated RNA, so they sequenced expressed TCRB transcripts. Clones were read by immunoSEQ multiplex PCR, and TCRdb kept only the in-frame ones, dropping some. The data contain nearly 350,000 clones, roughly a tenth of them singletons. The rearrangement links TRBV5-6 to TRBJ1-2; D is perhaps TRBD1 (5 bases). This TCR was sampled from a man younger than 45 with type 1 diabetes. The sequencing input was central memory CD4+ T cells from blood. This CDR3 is CASSLAGTTAF. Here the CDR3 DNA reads TGTGCCAGCAGCTTGGCGGGGACCACGGCTTTC.